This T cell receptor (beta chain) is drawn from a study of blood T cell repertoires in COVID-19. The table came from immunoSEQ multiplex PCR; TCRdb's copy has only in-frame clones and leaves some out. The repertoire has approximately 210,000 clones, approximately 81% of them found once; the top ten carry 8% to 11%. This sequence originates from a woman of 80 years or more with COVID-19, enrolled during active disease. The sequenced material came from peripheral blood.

The CDR3 is CASSQGQGNTGELFF. The CDR3 nucleotides are TGTGCCAGCAGCCAGGGACAGGGGAACACCGGGGAGCTGTTTTTT. V and J are TRBV7-8 and TRBJ2-2, with 9 bases lining up with TRBD1. Germline values: CDR1 SGHVS, CDR2 FQNEAQ. V was pared by 5 bases and J by 1 base, with 2 bases of the junction left unmatched. The length of the CDR3 is 15 residues. The whole variable domain, filled in from reference TRBV7-8 and TRBJ2-2, reads GAGVSQSPRYKVAKRGQDVALRCDPISGHVSLFWYQQALGQGPEFLTYFQNEAQLDKSGLPSDRFFAERPEGSVSTLKIQRTQQEDSAVYLCASSQGQGNTGELFFGEGSRLTVL.